The following is a T cell receptor (beta chain) sequence with its context. What it binds is not known. These data are taken from a study of PD-1 blockade in classical Hodgkin lymphoma. Study observations and caveats: Repertoires differed for reasons still undefined, possibly disease activity or prior therapy. Patients were excluded if nivolumab began under 1 year after ASCT (the autologous transplant).

As to time point: cycle 4 day 1 (C4D1), after five to seven weeks of nivolumab. Relapses following autologous stem cell transplantation were seen in all patients, with brentuximab vedotin exposure varying. When best responses were assessed, they were complete response, partial response or progressive disease. Clones were sequenced by immunoSEQ multiplex PCR, and TCRdb holds only the in-frame ones, with some missing. The sample carries some 48,000 clones, roughly 80% recorded once. Looked up from germline, CDR1 is MDHEN and CDR2 is SYDVKM. The germline V and J ends were trimmed by 7 bases and 3 bases, with 13 bases remaining between them. This CDR3 is 15 amino acids long.

The chain has TRBV28 and TRBJ1-6; possible D gene TRBD1, 6 bases. The sequence was collected from a human donor with classical Hodgkin lymphoma. Here the sequenced sample was peripheral blood mononuclear cells (PBMCs), taken before the fourth cycle of nivolumab. This CDR3 is CASIPVTGYNSPLHF. The CDR3 DNA reads TGTGCCAGCATCCCTGTGACAGGCTATAATTCACCCCTCCACTTT.